The clone carrying this TCR beta chain was detected many times. The library was built for alpha chains, so this beta chain is an off-target read and its size means little. The sample originates from a study of spatial heterogeneity in lung cancer. About the research overall: Unique TCR and UMI combinations averaged more than ten appearances each in raw reads.

A single record per CDR3 protein comes from TCRdb applying MiXCR to the 5' RACE reads. The profile shows over 14,000 distinct CDR3 sequences, about 3.6% of them singletons. The sample's time point: sample taken at primary tumor resection. Samples were donated by 72 untreated early-stage non-small cell lung cancer patients. Frozen PBMC, nontumor lung or tumor provided whole RNA, which was sequenced unsorted. This CDR3 contains 16 residues. V gave up 3 bases and J gave up 7 bases; unmatched junction bases: 13. Germline V gene data show CDR1 as DFQATT and CDR2 as SNEGSKA (reference sequence). The rearrangement joins TRBV20-1 to TRBJ1-4, with 8 bases identical to TRBD1. The material sequenced was normal lung tissue next to the tumor, taken at surgery. The sequence derives from a male donor with early-stage non-small cell lung cancer. The chain's CDR3 is CSASARRGQGVEKLFF. CDR3 in DNA: TGCAGTGCTAGCGCCCGCAGGGGGCAAGGTGTTGAAAAACTGTTTTTT.